What follows is one T cell receptor beta chain and its context. A much bigger clone sits one base away, suggesting this may be a read error. Germline V gene sequence: CDR1 SQVTM, CDR2 ANQGSEA. The CDR3 length is 13 residues. The data originate from a study of spatial heterogeneity in lung cancer. Specified time point: blood at routine non-recurrence follow-up after resection. TCRs were sequenced from unsorted whole RNA of tumor, nontumor lung or PBMC. Each CDR3 protein is one row after TCRdb ran MiXCR on the 5' RACE reads. The data contain 45,000 to 50,000 distinct CDR3 sequences, 12% of them singletons.

This chain links TRBV29-1 with TRBJ2-1, with 9 bases identical to TRBD1. The sequence came from a male donor with early-stage non-small cell lung cancer. The specimen was PBMCs, collected at follow-up. The CDR3 DNA reads TGCAGCGTTGAGGGAGACAGGGGGAATGTGCAGTTCTTC. This gives the protein CSVEGDRGNVQFF.